Listed below are T cell receptor beta chains from one sample, sequenced in a study of Tregs in tolerant kidney transplant recipients. Here immunoSEQ multiplex PCR was the method, and the copy in TCRdb shows in-frame clones only, minus some. The sample holds 90,000 or so clones; roughly 93% are singletons and the top ten take around 1.6%. The source was CD4+ T cells from blood (PBMCs), collected 12 months after the transplant. The receptors stem from a human patient who received a combined kidney and bone marrow transplant. Part of the T cell pool may stem from the graft donor. Each CDR3 is given with its conserved first and last residue. A D gene is named only where the DNA matches it firmly. Only part of the rows carry a size: once, few, many, or a class if the clone is expanded.

clone_size,v_call,d_call,j_call,cdr3_aa,cdr3_nt
NA,TRBV29-1,NA,TRBJ2-1,CSVPRGSYNEQFF,TGCAGCGTTCCAAGGGGCTCCTACAATGAGCAGTTCTTC
NA,TRBV2,TRBD1,TRBJ2-7,CASSATQGAGEQYF,TGTGCCAGCAGCGCAACACAGGGGGCGGGGGAGCAGTACTTC
NA,TRBV29-1,NA,TRBJ1-1,CSVITTAYTEAFF,TGCAGCGTCATTACGACAGCCTACACTGAAGCTTTCTTT
NA,TRBV7-9,NA,TRBJ1-2,CASSPYVRHNYGYTF,TGTGCCAGCAGCCCGTATGTCAGGCATAACTATGGCTACACCTTC
NA,TRBV5-8,NA,TRBJ2-4,CASSPRLGSAKNIQYF,TGTGCCAGCAGCCCCCGGCTGGGCAGCGCCAAAAACATTCAGTACTTC
NA,TRBV7-8,TRBD2,TRBJ2-7,CASSPTGTRGEQYF,TGTGCCAGCAGCCCGACCGGGACTAGGGGCGAGCAGTACTTC
NA,TRBV10-1,TRBD2,TRBJ2-5,CASSEYLAGGNGETQYF,TGCGCCAGCAGTGAGTATCTAGCGGGGGGAAACGGGGAGACCCAGTACTTC
few,TRBV18,TRBD1,TRBJ1-2,CASSPGQGMDGYTF,TGTGCCAGCTCGCCGGGACAGGGGATGGATGGCTACACCTTC
NA,TRBV15,TRBD1,TRBJ2-7,CATSRDPGQAYEQYF,TGTGCCACCAGCAGAGACCCGGGACAGGCCTACGAGCAGTACTTC
NA,TRBV9,TRBD1,TRBJ1-4,CASSVGQGIEEKLFF,TGTGCCAGCAGCGTCGGACAGGGAATTGAGGAAAAACTGTTTTTT
NA,TRBV30,NA,TRBJ2-7,CAWSVDLTSSYEQYF,TGTGCCTGGAGTGTAGACCTGACTAGTAGCTACGAGCAGTACTTC
NA,TRBV7-2,TRBD1,TRBJ1-1,CASSWTGGTEAFF,TGTGCCAGCAGCTGGACAGGGGGCACTGAAGCTTTCTTT
NA,TRBV5-1,NA,TRBJ1-1,CASSLNRVAEAFF,TGCGCCAGCAGCTTAAACAGGGTTGCTGAAGCTTTCTTT
NA,TRBV10-3,TRBD1,TRBJ1-6,CAISESSRGHNSPLHF,TGTGCCATCAGTGAGTCCTCCAGGGGGCATAATTCCCCCCTCCACTTT
NA,TRBV28,NA,TRBJ1-4,CASSRFQGSPPEKLFF,TGTGCCAGCAGCCGATTCCAGGGATCCCCTCCTGAAAAACTGTTTTTT
NA,TRBV4-2,NA,TRBJ2-2,CASSQDPDSTGELFF,TGTGCCAGCAGCCAAGATCCGGACAGCACCGGGGAGCTGTTTTTT
once,TRBV19,NA,TRBJ1-2,CASSMLRGRAYGYTF,TGTGCCAGTAGTATGCTTAGGGGCAGGGCATATGGCTACACCTTC
NA,TRBV27,NA,TRBJ2-1,CASSWGLRYNEQFF,TGTGCCAGCAGTTGGGGACTGCGGTACAATGAGCAGTTCTTC
NA,TRBV9,NA,TRBJ2-3,CASNPLTSSDTQYF,TGTGCCAGCAACCCCCTGACTAGTTCAGATACGCAGTATTTT
few,TRBV19,NA,TRBJ1-4,CASSSRIEEKLFF,TGTGCCAGTAGCTCCAGGATCGAGGAAAAACTGTTTTTT
once,TRBV15,NA,TRBJ2-1,CATSIGYSNEQFF,TGTGCCACCAGCATAGGCTACAGCAATGAGCAGTTCTTC
NA,TRBV19,TRBD1,TRBJ1-2,CASTRTGYGYTF,TGTGCCAGTACAAGGACAGGGTATGGCTACACCTTC
few,TRBV6-1,NA,TRBJ1-3,CASSPGPSSGNTIYF,TGTGCCAGCAGCCCAGGGCCCAGCTCTGGAAACACCATATATTTT
NA,TRBV5-1,TRBD1,TRBJ2-2,CASSFGTGGSGLTGELFF,TGCGCCAGCAGCTTTGGGACAGGGGGCTCCGGGCTTACCGGGGAGCTGTTTTTT
NA,TRBV19,TRBD1,TRBJ2-7,CASSADRGREQYF,TGTGCCAGTAGTGCTGACAGGGGGCGCGAGCAGTACTTC
NA,TRBV9,NA,TRBJ2-1,CASSQGWGGGSYNEQFF,TGTGCCAGCAGCCAGGGGTGGGGAGGGGGCTCCTACAATGAGCAGTTCTTC
NA,TRBV29-1,TRBD1,TRBJ2-7,CSVGTGGNEQYF,TGCAGCGTGGGGACAGGAGGGAACGAGCAGTACTTC
NA,TRBV7-3,TRBD1,TRBJ2-1,CASSPSPTGGPYNEQFF,TGTGCCAGCAGCCCATCCCCTACAGGGGGCCCCTACAATGAGCAGTTCTTC
NA,TRBV6-1,TRBD1,TRBJ2-2,CASTRTGGLGELFF,TGTGCCAGCACCCGGACAGGGGGCCTCGGGGAGCTGTTTTTT
NA,TRBV11-3,TRBD2,TRBJ2-2,CASSLSRGGVNTGELFF,TGTGCCAGCAGCTTATCTCGGGGGGGAGTGAACACCGGGGAGCTGTTTTTT
once,TRBV7-8,NA,TRBJ1-6,CASTPKEYNSPLHF,TGTGCCAGCACCCCGAAAGAGTATAATTCACCCCTCCACTTT
once,TRBV19,NA,TRBJ2-3,CASSRKAGGTDTQYF,TGTGCCAGTAGTAGAAAGGCAGGGGGCACAGATACGCAGTATTTT
NA,TRBV18,TRBD2,TRBJ2-1,CASSRTSGTEQFF,TGTGCCAGCTCGCGGACTAGCGGGACCGAGCAGTTCTTC
NA,TRBV2,TRBD1,TRBJ2-7,CASSGGDRGPSLLYYEQYF,TGTGCCAGCAGTGGGGGGGACAGGGGGCCAAGTTTACTTTACTACGAGCAGTACTTC
NA,TRBV18,NA,TRBJ2-7,CASSPAGTYEQYF,TGTGCCAGCTCACCGGCGGGGACCTACGAGCAGTACTTC
NA,TRBV29-1,TRBD1,TRBJ1-2,CSVVGTDGYTF,TGCAGCGTTGTAGGGACAGATGGCTACACCTTC
NA,TRBV2,NA,TRBJ2-4,CASAPALTSAKNIQYF,TGTGCCAGCGCCCCGGCGCTGACTTCAGCCAAAAACATTCAGTACTTC
NA,TRBV19,TRBD1,TRBJ1-5,CASSKQGSDQPQHF,TGTGCCAGTAGTAAACAGGGGAGTGATCAGCCCCAGCATTTT
NA,TRBV5-8,NA,TRBJ2-7,CASAKGGGREQYF,TGTGCCAGCGCCAAGGGGGGAGGGCGCGAGCAGTACTTC
NA,TRBV28,NA,TRBJ1-6,CASKGSRTYNSPLHF,TGTGCCAGCAAGGGAAGCCGGACATATAATTCACCCCTCCACTTT
NA,TRBV29-1,TRBD2,TRBJ2-5,CSGLTASGRKQETQYF,TGCAGCGGTCTTACGGCTAGCGGGAGGAAGCAAGAGACCCAGTACTTC
NA,TRBV4-3,NA,TRBJ2-1,CASSQMLLNNEQFF,TGCGCCAGCAGCCAGATGCTATTGAACAATGAGCAGTTCTTC
NA,TRBV2,NA,TRBJ1-4,CASSVREGEKLFF,TGTGCCAGCAGTGTCAGGGAGGGTGAAAAACTGTTTTTT
NA,TRBV18,NA,TRBJ1-1,CASSPSGLNTEAFF,TGTGCCAGCTCACCAAGCGGACTGAACACTGAAGCTTTCTTT
NA,TRBV7-6,TRBD1,TRBJ2-4,CASSSAGGQNIQYF,TGTGCCAGCAGCTCCGCAGGGGGCCAAAACATTCAGTACTTC
NA,TRBV4-2,TRBD2,TRBJ2-7,CASSQGQGTSGVGEQNF,TGTGCCAGCAGCCAGGGCCAAGGGACTAGCGGTGTAGGGGAGCAGAACTTC
once,TRBV7-2,NA,TRBJ1-1,CASSFQGETEAFF,TGTGCCAGCAGCTTTCAGGGTGAAACTGAAGCTTTCTTT
NA,TRBV7-3,TRBD2,TRBJ2-3,CASSPSLSGGAETQYF,TGTGCCAGCAGCCCGAGCCTCAGCGGGGGGGCTGAGACGCAGTATTTT
NA,TRBV30,TRBD2,TRBJ2-3,CAWNSASGGPDTQYF,TGTGCCTGGAACTCCGCTAGCGGGGGGCCAGATACGCAGTATTTT
NA,TRBV29-1,TRBD1,TRBJ1-2,CSAPGGPYGYTF,TGCAGCGCCCCAGGGGGACCGTATGGCTACACCTTC
NA,TRBV25-1,NA,TRBJ2-7,CASSELTAPSSYEQYF,TGTGCCAGCAGTGAGTTGACAGCCCCAAGCTCCTACGAGCAGTACTTC
NA,TRBV15,NA,TRBJ2-1,CATSRDLKLEQFF,TGTGCCACCAGCAGAGATCTTAAACTCGAGCAGTTCTTC
once,TRBV30,TRBD1,TRBJ2-2,CAWSVGQVNTGELFF,TGTGCCTGGAGTGTAGGACAGGTTAACACCGGGGAGCTGTTTTTT
NA,TRBV7-2,NA,TRBJ1-2,CASSLAIFRAARGYTF,TGTGCCAGCAGCTTAGCTATCTTCAGGGCGGCTCGGGGCTACACCTTC
NA,TRBV15,NA,TRBJ2-3,CATSREAASTDTQYF,TGTGCCACCAGCAGAGAAGCGGCGTCCACAGATACGCAGTATTTT